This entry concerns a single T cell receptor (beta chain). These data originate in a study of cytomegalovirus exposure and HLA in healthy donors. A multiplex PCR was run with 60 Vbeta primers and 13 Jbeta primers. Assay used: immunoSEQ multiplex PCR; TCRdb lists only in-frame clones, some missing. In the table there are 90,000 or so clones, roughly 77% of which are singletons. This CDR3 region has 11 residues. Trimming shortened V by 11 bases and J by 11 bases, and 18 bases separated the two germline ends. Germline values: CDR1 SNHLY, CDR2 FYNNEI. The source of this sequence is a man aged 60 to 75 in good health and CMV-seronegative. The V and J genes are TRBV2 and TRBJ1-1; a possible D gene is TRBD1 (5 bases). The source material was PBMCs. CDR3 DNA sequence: TGTGCCGCTGTGGGCAGGGTAGAGGCTTTCTTT. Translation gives CAAVGRVEAFF.